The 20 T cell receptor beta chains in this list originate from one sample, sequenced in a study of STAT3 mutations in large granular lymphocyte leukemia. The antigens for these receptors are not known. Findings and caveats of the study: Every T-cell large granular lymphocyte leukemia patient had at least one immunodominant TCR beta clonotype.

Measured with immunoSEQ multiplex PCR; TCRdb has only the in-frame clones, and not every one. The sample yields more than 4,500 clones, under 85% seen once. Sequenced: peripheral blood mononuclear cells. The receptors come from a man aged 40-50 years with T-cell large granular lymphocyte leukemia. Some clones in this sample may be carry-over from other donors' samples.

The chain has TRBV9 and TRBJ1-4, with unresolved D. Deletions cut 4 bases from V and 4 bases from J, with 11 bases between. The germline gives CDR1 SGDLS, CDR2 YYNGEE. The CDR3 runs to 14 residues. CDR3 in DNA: TGTGCCAGCAGCCCCCGTGGGGATAATGAAAAACTGTTTTTT. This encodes CASSPRGDNEKLFF.

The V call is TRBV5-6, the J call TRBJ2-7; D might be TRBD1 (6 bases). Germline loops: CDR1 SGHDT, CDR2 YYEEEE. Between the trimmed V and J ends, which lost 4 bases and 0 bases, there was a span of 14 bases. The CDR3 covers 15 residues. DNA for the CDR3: TGTGCCAGCAGCATCTCGGACAGATACTCCTACGAGCAGTACTTC. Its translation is CASSISDRYSYEQYF.

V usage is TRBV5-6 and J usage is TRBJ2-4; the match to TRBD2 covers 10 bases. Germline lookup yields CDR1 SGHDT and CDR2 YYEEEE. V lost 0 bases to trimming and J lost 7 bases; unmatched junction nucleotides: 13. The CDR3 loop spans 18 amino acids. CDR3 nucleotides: TGTGCCAGCAGCTTGGGTGGGGCTAGCGGGAGTGTGTGGAACATTCAGTACTTC. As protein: CASSLGGASGSVWNIQYF.

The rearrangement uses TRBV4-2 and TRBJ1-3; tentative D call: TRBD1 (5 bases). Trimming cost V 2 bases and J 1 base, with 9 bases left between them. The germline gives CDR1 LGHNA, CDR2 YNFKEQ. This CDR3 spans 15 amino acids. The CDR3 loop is CASSQQGFSGNTIYF. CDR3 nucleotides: TGTGCCAGCAGCCAACAGGGTTTTTCTGGAAACACCATATATTTT.

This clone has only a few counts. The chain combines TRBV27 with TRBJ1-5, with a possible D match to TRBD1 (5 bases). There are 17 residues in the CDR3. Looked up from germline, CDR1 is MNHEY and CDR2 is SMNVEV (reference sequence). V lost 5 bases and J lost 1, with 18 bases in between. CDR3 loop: CASSKLQGVGSNQPQHF. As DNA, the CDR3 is TGTGCCAGCAGTAAACTGCAGGGAGTTGGGAGCAATCAGCCCCAGCATTTT.

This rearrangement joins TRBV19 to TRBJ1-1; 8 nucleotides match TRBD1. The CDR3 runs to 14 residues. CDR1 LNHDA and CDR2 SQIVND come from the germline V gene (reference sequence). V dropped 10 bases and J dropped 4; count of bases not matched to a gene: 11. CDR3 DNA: TGTGCCACCAGGACAGGGTGGACGAGCACTGAAGCTTTCTTT. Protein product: CATRTGWTSTEAFF.

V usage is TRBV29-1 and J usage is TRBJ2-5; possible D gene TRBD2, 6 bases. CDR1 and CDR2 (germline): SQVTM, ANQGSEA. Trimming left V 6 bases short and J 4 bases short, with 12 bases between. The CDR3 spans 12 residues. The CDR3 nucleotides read TGCAGCGTCGGCCGGGAGTCAGAGACCCAGTACTTC. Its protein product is CSVGRESETQYF.

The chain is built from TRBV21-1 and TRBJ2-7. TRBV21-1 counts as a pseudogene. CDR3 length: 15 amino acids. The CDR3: CASSNPGTLAYEQYF. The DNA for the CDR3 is TGTGCCAGCAGCAACCCGGGGACGCTAGCCTACGAGCAGTACTTC.

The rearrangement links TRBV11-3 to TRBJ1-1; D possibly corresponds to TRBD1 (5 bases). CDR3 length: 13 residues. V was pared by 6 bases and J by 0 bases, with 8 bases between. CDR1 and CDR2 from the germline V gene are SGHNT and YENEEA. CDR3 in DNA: TGTGCCAGCAGTCGACAGATGAACACTGAAGCTTTCTTT. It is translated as CASSRQMNTEAFF.

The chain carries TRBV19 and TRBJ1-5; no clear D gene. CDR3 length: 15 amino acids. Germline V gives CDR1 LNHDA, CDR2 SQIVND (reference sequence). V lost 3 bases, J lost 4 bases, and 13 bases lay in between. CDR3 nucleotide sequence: TGTGCCAGTAGTATCCTTGTCCGGGCAAATCAGCCCCAGCATTTT. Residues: CASSILVRANQPQHF.

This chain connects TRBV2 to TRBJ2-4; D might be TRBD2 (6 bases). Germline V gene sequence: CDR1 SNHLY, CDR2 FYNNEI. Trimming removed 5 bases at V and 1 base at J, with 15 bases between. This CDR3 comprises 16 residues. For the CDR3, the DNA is TGTGCCAGCAGTACCACGGGAGCCGGGGCCAAAAACATTCAGTACTTC. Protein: CASSTTGAGAKNIQYF.

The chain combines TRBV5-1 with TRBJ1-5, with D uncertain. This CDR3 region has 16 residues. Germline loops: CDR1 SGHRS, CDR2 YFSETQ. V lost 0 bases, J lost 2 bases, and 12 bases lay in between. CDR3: CASSLDGVPGNQPQHF. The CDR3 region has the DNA TGCGCCAGCAGCTTGGACGGGGTCCCTGGCAATCAGCCCCAGCATTTT.

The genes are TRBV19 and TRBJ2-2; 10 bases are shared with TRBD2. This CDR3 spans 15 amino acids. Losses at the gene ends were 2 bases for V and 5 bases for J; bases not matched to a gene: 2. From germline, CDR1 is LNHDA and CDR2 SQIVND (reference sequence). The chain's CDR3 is CASSITLAGTGELFF. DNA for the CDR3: TGTGCCAGTAGTATAACACTAGCGGGAACCGGGGAGCTGTTTTTT. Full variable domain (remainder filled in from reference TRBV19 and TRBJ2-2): DGGITQSPKYLFRKEGQNVTLSCEQNLNHDAMYWYRQDPGQGLRLIYYSQIVNDFQKGDIAEGYSVSREKKESFPLTVTSAQKNPTAFYLCASSITLAGTGELFFGEGSRLTVL.

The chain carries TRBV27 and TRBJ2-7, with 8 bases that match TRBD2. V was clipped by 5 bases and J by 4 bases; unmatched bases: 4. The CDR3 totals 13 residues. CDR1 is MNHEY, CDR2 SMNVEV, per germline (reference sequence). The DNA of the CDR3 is TGTGCCAGCAGTATAGCGGGGAATTACGAGCAGTACTTC. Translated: CASSIAGNYEQYF.

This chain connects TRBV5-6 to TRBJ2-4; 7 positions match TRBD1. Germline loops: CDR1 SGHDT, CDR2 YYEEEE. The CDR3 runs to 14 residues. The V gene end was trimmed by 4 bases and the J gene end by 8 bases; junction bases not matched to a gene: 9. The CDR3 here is CASSDPGTADIQYF. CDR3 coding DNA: TGTGCCAGCAGCGACCCCGGGACAGCCGACATTCAGTACTTC.

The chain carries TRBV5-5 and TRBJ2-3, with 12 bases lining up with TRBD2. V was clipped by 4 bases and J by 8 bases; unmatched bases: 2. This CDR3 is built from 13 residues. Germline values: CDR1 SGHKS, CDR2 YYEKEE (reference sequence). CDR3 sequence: CASSAGLAGTQYF. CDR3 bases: TGTGCCAGCAGCGCGGGACTAGCGGGTACGCAGTATTTT.

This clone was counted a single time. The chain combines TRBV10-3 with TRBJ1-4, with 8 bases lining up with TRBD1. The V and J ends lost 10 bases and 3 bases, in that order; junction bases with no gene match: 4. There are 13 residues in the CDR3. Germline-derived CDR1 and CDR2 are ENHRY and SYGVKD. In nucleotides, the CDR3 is TGTGCCACCGGGGACAGGTCTAATGAAAAACTGTTTTTT. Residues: CATGDRSNEKLFF.

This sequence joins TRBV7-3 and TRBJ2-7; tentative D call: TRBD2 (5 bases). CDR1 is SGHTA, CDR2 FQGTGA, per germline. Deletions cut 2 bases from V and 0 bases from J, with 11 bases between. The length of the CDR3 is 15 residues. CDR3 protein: CASSLVRDISYEQYF. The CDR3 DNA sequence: TGTGCCAGCAGCTTAGTCCGGGATATCTCCTACGAGCAGTACTTC. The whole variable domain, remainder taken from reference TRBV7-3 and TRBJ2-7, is GAGVSQTPSNKVTEKGKYVELRCDPISGHTALYWYRQSLGQGPEFLIYFQGTGAADDSGLPNDRFFAVRPEGSVSTLKIQRTERGDSAVYLCASSLVRDISYEQYFGPGTRLTVT.

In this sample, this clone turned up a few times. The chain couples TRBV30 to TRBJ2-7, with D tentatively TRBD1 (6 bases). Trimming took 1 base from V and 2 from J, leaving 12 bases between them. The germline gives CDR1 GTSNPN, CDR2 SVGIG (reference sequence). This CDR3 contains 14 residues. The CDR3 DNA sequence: TGTGCCTGGAGTGATTGGGGGCCCCCCTACGAGCAGTACTTC. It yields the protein CAWSDWGPPYEQYF.

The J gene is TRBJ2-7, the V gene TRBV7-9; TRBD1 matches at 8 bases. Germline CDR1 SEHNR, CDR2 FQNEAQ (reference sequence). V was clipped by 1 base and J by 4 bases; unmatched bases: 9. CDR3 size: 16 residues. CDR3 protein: CASSLVGQGASYEQYF. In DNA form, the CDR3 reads TGTGCCAGCAGCTTAGTTGGCCAGGGGGCTAGTTACGAGCAGTACTTC.